Listed here are 10 T cell receptor beta chains from one sample, sequenced in a study of shared clonotypes between healthy human individuals (dated by TCRdb to about 2020). The library came from the immunoSEQ multiplex PCR assay. The source is immuneACCESS, and TCRdb retained only in-frame sequences with V and J called. Part of the clones is not carried over; for the studies checked, unresolved V genes explain less than half of this, and the remainder is unexplained. Across this sample there are roughly 2.4 million clones, with roughly 95% seen only once. The ten top clones hold around 0.13% of the sample. The sample was naive CD4+ T cells sorted from blood. In the paper's terms, the cell subset or site label means: CD45RA+ positively selected. The origin of the receptors is a man between 18 and 35 years old in good health.

Here the CDR3 DNA reads TGTGCCAGCAGCTTGGTTAGGGGTCAAGAGACCCAGTACTTC. Translation: CASSLVRGQETQYF. The chain combines TRBV5-6 with TRBJ2-5, with D perhaps TRBD1 (5 bases). Looked up from germline, CDR1 is SGHDT and CDR2 is YYEEEE. The ends were cut back, 0 bases at V and 2 bases at J, with 8 bases in the middle. The CDR3 has 14 residues.

The chain has TRBV4-3 and TRBJ2-7; D may be TRBD1 (7 bases). Trimming took off 0 bases at V and 2 bases at J, with 14 bases between the two ends. Germline V gene sequence: CDR1 LGHNA, CDR2 YSLEER. CDR3 length equals 16 residues. The CDR3 DNA reads as TGCGCCAGCAGCCAAGATCGGCAGGGGGGAGCCTACGAGCAGTACTTC. Protein product: CASSQDRQGGAYEQYF.

Only one count was recorded for this clone. The chain employs TRBV29-1 and TRBJ1-6; no clear D. The CDR3 is 13 amino acids. From germline, CDR1 is SQVTM and CDR2 ANQGSEA. Between the trimmed V and J ends, which lost 5 bases and 10 bases, there was a span of 15 bases. CDR3 residues: CSVFLDPGSPLHF. CDR3 bases: TGCAGCGTTTTCCTAGACCCTGGGTCACCCCTCCACTTT.

The chain uses TRBV6-5 and TRBJ2-2; 9 bases match TRBD1. Germline V gives CDR1 MNHEY, CDR2 SVGAGI. After removal of 5 bases from V and 6 bases from J, the junction contained 4 bases not matched to a gene. The CDR3 has 14 residues. Here the CDR3 reads CASSPTGGSGELFF. In DNA, the CDR3 is TGTGCCAGCAGTCCGACAGGGGGGTCCGGGGAGCTGTTTTTT.

The chain links TRBV2 to TRBJ2-2, with TRBD1 matching 7 bases. The V segment lost 7 bases and the J segment 0 bases; nucleotides outside the gene matches: 5. Germline V CDR1 and CDR2: SNHLY, FYNNEI. The CDR3 consists of 15 residues. CDR3 coding DNA: TGTGCCAGCACCCGGACAGGCGCGAACACCGGGGAGCTGTTTTTT. Translating gives CASTRTGANTGELFF.

The chain combines TRBV5-1 with TRBJ2-7; no definite D call. V dropped 5 bases and J dropped 0 bases, with 12 bases sitting between them. CDR3 length: 14 amino acids. The germline V gene has CDR1 SGHRS and CDR2 YFSETQ. CDR3 sequence (DNA): TGCGCCAGCAGTGGGGATATAGTCTCCTACGAGCAGTACTTC. Translation: CASSGDIVSYEQYF.

The chain links TRBV27 to TRBJ1-1, with 7 nucleotides matching TRBD1. CDR1 and CDR2 from the germline V gene are MNHEY and SMNVEV (reference sequence). V shed 0 bases, J shed 1 base, and the junction held 8 bases outside the gene matches. This CDR3 contains 17 residues. In DNA, the CDR3 is TGTGCCAGCAGTTTATCTCCCCTGACAGGGTGGAACACTGAAGCTTTCTTT. Its translation: CASSLSPLTGWNTEAFF.

The chain couples TRBV10-3 to TRBJ2-3; possible D gene TRBD2, 5 bases. Trimming removed 6 bases from V and 2 bases from J, with 12 bases in between. CDR3 size: 14 residues. Germline V gene sequence: CDR1 ENHRY, CDR2 SYGVKD. The CDR3 bases are TGTGCCATCAGGGAGAGGGTAACCACAGATACGCAGTATTTT. Its protein is CAIRERVTTDTQYF.

This clone was counted a single time. The V call is TRBV9, the J call TRBJ1-1, with TRBD1 matching 7 bases. Germline V gives CDR1 SGDLS, CDR2 YYNGEE. The CDR3 is 15 amino acids. V lost 3 bases and J lost 5; bases outside the gene matches: 10. As DNA, the CDR3 is TGTGCCAGCAGCGCGCCACAGGGGAAGGGGACTGAAGCTTTCTTT. Translation: CASSAPQGKGTEAFF.

As to this clone: The sample holds other DNA sequences that translate to the same CDR3. The V gene is TRBV6-1, the J gene TRBJ2-7, with TRBD1 identical over 8 bases. J lost 6 bases, V lost 6 bases, and 7 bases had no gene match. Per the germline V gene, CDR1 is MNHNS and CDR2 is SASEGT. This CDR3 has 13 amino acids. CDR3 sequence reads: CASSGQGVGEQYF. CDR3 bases: TGTGCCAGCAGCGGACAGGGAGTCGGCGAGCAGTACTTC.